The 30 T cell receptor beta chains presented below share a single source sample, sequenced in a study of spatial heterogeneity in lung cancer. Time point of the sample: blood at routine non-recurrence follow-up after resection. MiXCR, run by TCRdb on the 5' RACE reads, gives a single entry per CDR3 protein. The sample consists of under 150,000 distinct CDR3 sequences, under 14% of them appearing once. The sample here was PBMCs, taken at follow-up. The receptors come from a female donor with early-stage non-small cell lung cancer.

The V gene is TRBV15, the J gene TRBJ2-2, with D possibly being TRBD2 (5 bases). The CDR3 covers 14 residues. The V gene lost 7 bases and the J gene lost 4 bases, with 13 bases spanning the gap. Germline V gene sequence: CDR1 LNHNV, CDR2 YYDKDF (reference sequence). The CDR3 loop is CATMHRDGTGELFF. The DNA of the CDR3 is TGTGCCACCATGCATCGGGATGGCACCGGGGAGCTGTTTTTT.

This clonotype was detected once. An end of the junction differs from the germline gene, which may be a read error. J is TRBJ2-5 and V is TRBV4-3, with D possibly matching TRBD1 (6 bases). Germline V gene sequence: CDR1 LGHNA, CDR2 YSLEER. The CDR3 loop spans 15 amino acids. The CDR3 DNA sequence: TGCGCCTGCAGCCAAGCCCCGGACAGCCAAGAGACCCAGTACTTC. This codes for CACSQAPDSQETQYF.

The V gene is TRBV28, the J gene TRBJ2-5; 11 bases map to TRBD2. Germline trimming cut 5 bases from V and 0 bases from J; bases unmatched to any gene: 5. The CDR3 runs to 16 residues. Germline-derived CDR1 and CDR2 are MDHEN and SYDVKM. CDR3 amino acids: CASSPSGRSYQETQYF. Written as DNA, the CDR3 is TGTGCCAGCAGTCCTAGCGGGAGGTCGTACCAAGAGACCCAGTACTTC.

This clonotype was counted only a few times. The chain links TRBV7-8 to TRBJ1-2; tentatively, D is TRBD1 (5 bases). CDR1 is SGHVS and CDR2 is FQNEAQ in the germline V gene. The CDR3 consists of 15 residues. V was trimmed by 5 bases and J by 4 bases, leaving 17 bases between them. The CDR3 region has the DNA TGTGCCAGCAGCCCAAGACAGAGCAGGAGCTATGGCTACACCTTC. Residues: CASSPRQSRSYGYTF.

This clonotype appeared a few times. V gene TRBV5-4 combines with J gene TRBJ1-1; D call uncertain. Germline values: CDR1 SGHNT, CDR2 YYREEE (reference sequence). The V and J ends lost 4 bases and 4 bases respectively, with 17 bases between them. CDR3 length equals 15 residues. The CDR3 sequence: CASSPVDPGATEAFF. For the CDR3, the DNA is TGTGCCAGCAGCCCCGTGGACCCGGGAGCCACTGAAGCTTTCTTT.

This chain joins TRBV6-6 and TRBJ1-4; possibly TRBD1 for D (5 bases). Trimming took 6 bases from V and 1 from J, leaving 12 bases between them. In germline, CDR1 is MNHNY, CDR2 SVGAGI (reference sequence). The length of the CDR3 is 15 residues. This chain's CDR3 is CASRPTGLTNEKLFF. The CDR3 region has the DNA TGTGCCAGCAGACCAACGGGGCTAACTAATGAAAAACTGTTTTTT.

The chain links TRBV5-1 to TRBJ1-4; D is undetermined. The CDR3 has 15 residues. V lost 4 bases and J 0 bases, leaving 10 bases between the germline ends. Germline V lookup: CDR1 SGHRS, CDR2 YFSETQ. For the CDR3, the DNA is TGCGCCAGCAGCCTAGGGAGTGCAACTAATGAAAAACTGTTTTTT. Translated: CASSLGSATNEKLFF.

Only a few counts were recorded for this clonotype. The chain employs TRBV6-1 and TRBJ2-5, with 7 nucleotides matching TRBD1. Trimming at V came to 11 bases and at J to 4 bases, leaving 13 bases not matched to a gene. The V gene's germline CDR1 is MNHNS and CDR2 SASEGT. The CDR3 spans 14 residues. The CDR3 spells CAGDSEFVGETQYF. The CDR3 DNA follows: TGTGCCGGGGACAGCGAGTTCGTCGGAGAGACCCAGTACTTC.

The sample holds many counts of this clonotype. V gene TRBV18 combines with J gene TRBJ1-3; D is unresolved. The CDR3 totals 12 residues. Between the trimmed V and J ends, which lost 1 base and 8 bases, there was a span of 6 bases. Germline CDR1 is KGHSH and CDR2 is LQKENI. This CDR3 reads CASSPLIDTIYF. The DNA for the CDR3 is TGTGCCAGCTCACCACTTATCGACACCATATATTTT. Full variable domain (outside the CDR3, taken from reference TRBV18 and TRBJ1-3): NAGVMQNPRHLVRRRGQEARLRCSPMKGHSHVYWYRQLPEEGLKFMVYLQKENIIDESGMPKERFSAEFPKEGPSILRIQQVVRGDSAAYFCASSPLIDTIYFGEGSWLTVV.

This clonotype was seen more than once but under ten times. The chain has TRBV19 and TRBJ2-6; D call uncertain. CDR3 length: 17 amino acids. V lost 6 bases and J 0 bases, leaving 15 bases between the germline ends. CDR1 is LNHDA, CDR2 SQIVND, per germline (reference sequence). For the CDR3, the DNA is TGTGCCAGTAGGTTAGTTTGGCGGAGCTCTGGGGCCAACGTCCTGACTTTC. Residues: CASRLVWRSSGANVLTF.

This clonotype was seen ten or more times. V is TRBV7-3 and J is TRBJ2-3, with 8 bases lining up with TRBD1. In germline, CDR1 is SGHTA, CDR2 FQGTGA. J gave up 0 bases and V 8 bases, and 1 base lay outside the gene matches. The CDR3 extends over 13 amino acids. The chain's CDR3 is CASGTGSTDTQYF. The DNA for the CDR3 is TGTGCCAGCGGGACAGGCAGCACAGATACGCAGTATTTT.

The rearrangement uses TRBV6-2 or TRBV6-3 and TRBJ2-3; D not certain. CDR1 and CDR2 from the germline V gene are MNHEY and SVGEGT. This CDR3 spans 13 amino acids. The V gene lost 7 bases and the J gene lost 1 base, with 9 bases spanning the gap. The CDR3 DNA reads TGTGCCAGCATGGGGTCTGGCACAGATACGCAGTATTTT. It translates to CASMGSGTDTQYF.

This clonotype has just a few counts. The genes are TRBV27 and TRBJ1-4; 9 bases fit TRBD1. V lost 6 bases, J lost 0 bases, and 8 bases stayed unmatched. From germline, CDR1 is MNHEY and CDR2 SMNVEV (reference sequence). This CDR3 spans 17 amino acids. In nucleotides, the CDR3 is TGTGCCAGCAGCCTGACAGGGGGACGTGCAACTAATGAAAAACTGTTTTTT. This encodes CASSLTGGRATNEKLFF.

This clonotype was seen a few times. The chain uses TRBV18 and TRBJ2-1, with 7 bases fitting TRBD2. The germline V gene has CDR1 KGHSH and CDR2 LQKENI. The CDR3 is 15 residues long. Trimming took 4 bases from V and 7 from J; bases not matched to a gene: 10. In DNA, the CDR3 is TGTGCCAGCTCACGCACTAGCGACCCAGGGAATGAGCAGTTCTTC. Amino acid sequence: CASSRTSDPGNEQFF. The variable domain in full, completed from reference TRBV18 and TRBJ2-1, reads NAGVMQNPRHLVRRRGQEARLRCSPMKGHSHVYWYRQLPEEGLKFMVYLQKENIIDESGMPKERFSAEFPKEGPSILRIQQVVRGDSAAYFCASSRTSDPGNEQFFGPGTRLTVL.

This clonotype was observed a handful of times. This sequence joins TRBV6-2 or TRBV6-3 and TRBJ2-5; possible D gene TRBD1, 5 bases. Trimming cost V 0 bases and J 6 bases, with 11 bases left between them. Germline V gene data show CDR1 as MNHEY and CDR2 as SVGEGT. This CDR3 region has 14 residues. The CDR3 bases are TGTGCCAGCAGTTACTCGGGCAGGGCAAAGACCCAGTACTTC. Protein: CASSYSGRAKTQYF.

This clonotype has only a few counts. J is TRBJ2-4 and V is TRBV10-3; D is undetermined. The CDR3 spans 14 residues. The V gene lost 3 bases and the J gene lost 0 bases, with 6 bases spanning the gap. Germline loops: CDR1 ENHRY, CDR2 SYGVKD. DNA for the CDR3: TGTGCCATCAGTGACAGTTTAGCCAAAAACATTCAGTACTTC. Translation gives CAISDSLAKNIQYF.

This chain joins TRBV21-1 and TRBJ2-1; the table's D call, TRBD1, has no DNA check behind it. TRBV21-1 is a documented pseudogene. This CDR3 comprises 16 residues. The CDR3 here is CASSKGQPGGDNEQFF. As DNA, the CDR3 is TGTGCCAGCAGCAAAGGTCAGCCCGGGGGCGACAATGAGCAGTTCTTC.

The chain links TRBV4-2 to TRBJ1-4; D might be TRBD1 (5 bases). V dropped 0 bases and J dropped 0 bases, with 8 bases sitting between them. This CDR3 spans 16 amino acids. Germline V lookup: CDR1 LGHNA, CDR2 YNFKEQ. CDR3 in DNA: TGTGCCAGCAGCCAAGATACCAGGGCAACTAATGAAAAACTGTTTTTT. This sequence encodes CASSQDTRATNEKLFF.

The chain uses TRBV5-1 and TRBJ2-1, with 9 bases aligning to TRBD1. CDR3 size: 16 residues. Germline loops: CDR1 SGHRS, CDR2 YFSETQ. J gave up 7 bases and V 0 bases, and 8 bases lay outside the gene matches. CDR3 DNA sequence: TGCGCCAGCAGCTTGGCCCCCGGGACAGGGAGGAATGAGCAGTTCTTC. It codes for CASSLAPGTGRNEQFF.

Many counts were recorded for this clonotype. V gene TRBV28 combines with J gene TRBJ2-2; 7 bases agree with TRBD2. Germline V gene sequence: CDR1 MDHEN, CDR2 SYDVKM. Trimming removed 11 bases from V and 4 bases from J; junction bases left unmatched: 10. The CDR3 has 14 residues. DNA of the CDR3: TGTGCCTATGGGCCGGCGGGAGCCACCGGGGAGCTGTTTTTT. Its protein product is CAYGPAGATGELFF.

This chain joins TRBV5-6 and TRBJ1-5, with 10 bases identical to TRBD1. This CDR3 contains 13 residues. CDR1 is SGHDT, CDR2 YYEEEE, per germline. J was trimmed by 9 bases and V by 4 bases; bases with no gene match: 4. CDR3 loop: CASSPRDRGPQHF. The CDR3 DNA reads as TGTGCCAGCAGCCCCCGGGACAGGGGGCCCCAGCATTTT. The full variable domain, with the rest looked up from reference TRBV5-6 and TRBJ1-5, is DAGVTQSPTHLIKTRGQQVTLRCSPKSGHDTVSWYQQALGQGPQFIFQYYEEEERQRGNFPDRFSGHQFPNYSSELNVNALLLGDSALYLCASSPRDRGPQHFGDGTRLSIL.

The sample holds a few counts of this clonotype. V is TRBV29-1 and J is TRBJ2-7, with D maybe TRBD1 (6 bases). V lost 3 bases to trimming and J lost 4 bases, with 10 bases between them. The CDR3 has 12 amino acids. Germline CDR1 and CDR2: SQVTM and ANQGSEA. The CDR3 sequence: CSVDTGMYEQYF. The CDR3 nucleotides are TGCAGCGTTGATACAGGGATGTACGAGCAGTACTTC.

The chain has TRBV10-3 and TRBJ2-5; 9 nucleotides match TRBD2. The V gene's germline CDR1 is ENHRY and CDR2 SYGVKD. The CDR3 totals 16 residues. J gave up 5 bases and V 3 bases, and 10 bases lay outside the gene matches. The CDR3 DNA is TGTGCCATCAGTGATCCTAATAGCGGGAGATCGGAGACCCAGTACTTC. Protein: CAISDPNSGRSETQYF.

The rearrangement uses TRBV5-1 and TRBJ2-3; D gene unclear. Trimming removed 2 bases from V and 0 bases from J, with 13 bases in between. The CDR3 spans 16 residues. CDR1 SGHRS and CDR2 YFSETQ come from the germline V gene. The CDR3 DNA sequence: TGCGCCAGCAGCTTTTACGGTAACCCTAGCACAGATACGCAGTATTTT. Protein product: CASSFYGNPSTDTQYF.

This clonotype was detected only a few times. The chain combines TRBV3-1 with TRBJ2-1, with unresolved D. The CDR3 consists of 14 residues. Deletions cut 2 bases from V and 5 bases from J, with 10 bases between. Germline-derived CDR1 and CDR2 are LGHDT and YNNKEL (reference sequence). The CDR3 spells CASSQRRSNNEQFF. CDR3 sequence (DNA): TGTGCCAGCAGCCAAAGAAGGTCCAACAATGAGCAGTTCTTC.

This clonotype was seen repeatedly, ten times or more. The chain uses TRBV20-1 and TRBJ1-3; unclear D gene. Looked up from germline, CDR1 is DFQATT and CDR2 is SNEGSKA (reference sequence). CDR3 length: 14 residues. Trimming took off 6 bases at V and 4 bases at J, with 16 bases between the two ends. The CDR3 DNA follows: TGCAGTGCAACGAGCAAGGGATACGGAAACACCATATATTTT. Translated, it gives CSATSKGYGNTIYF.

This clonotype appeared a few times. The chain joins TRBV6-5 to TRBJ1-4, with 7 bases aligning to TRBD1. V trimming: 6 bases; J trimming: 5 bases; junction bases outside the gene matches: 6. In germline, CDR1 is MNHEY, CDR2 SVGAGI. The CDR3 spans 14 residues. The CDR3, as DNA: TGTGCCAGCAGGACGGGACAGAAAAATGAAAAACTGTTTTTT. Protein: CASRTGQKNEKLFF.

In this sample, this clonotype turned up many times. J is TRBJ2-5 and V is TRBV7-9; a weak D match, TRBD2 (5 bases). V was pared by 10 bases and J by 5 bases, with 17 bases between. This CDR3 is built from 13 residues. The V gene's germline CDR1 is SEHNR and CDR2 FQNEAQ (reference sequence). Written as DNA, the CDR3 is TGTGCCACTAGGACTCCCCCTGCGGAGACCCAGTACTTC. It is translated as CATRTPPAETQYF.

In this sample, this clonotype turned up a few times. The genes are TRBV7-6 and TRBJ1-5, with a possible D match to TRBD1 (5 bases). Per germline, CDR1 SGHVS and CDR2 FNYEAQ. V lost 5 bases, J lost 7 bases, and 15 bases lay in between. This CDR3 comprises 14 residues. The CDR3, as DNA: TGTGCCAGCAGCAGAGGTGGGGCTGACCAGCCCCAGCATTTT. This codes for CASSRGGADQPQHF.

This clonotype was counted at least ten times. The chain has TRBV25-1 and TRBJ2-7, with TRBD2 identical over 8 bases. Germline CDR1 is MGHDK and CDR2 is SYGVNS. Germline trimming cut 6 bases from V and 2 bases from J; bases unmatched to any gene: 3. The CDR3 consists of 13 residues. As DNA, the CDR3 is TGTGCCAGCAGACGGGGGGGACCCTACGAGCAGTACTTC. Residues: CASRRGGPYEQYF.